This T cell receptor beta chain was found in a study of blood T cell repertoires in COVID-19 (dated by TCRdb to 2020 to 2021). Notes on the research overall: Samples from collaborators originated in the United States, Italy and Spain and spanned both the acute and convalescent phases of COVID-19. The material from the prospective study consisted of cDNA or gDNA derived from T cells, B-cell-depleted T cells, or PBMCs. Deeply sampled blood TCRbeta repertoires from subjects exposed to, actively infected with, or recovered from COVID-19 were included in the dataset. A freely available public database, intended as a resource for researchers studying the immune response to SARS-CoV-2, is where the repertoires were released. The samples were drawn from two sources: the first 160 participants of the ongoing ImmuneRACE study, and 950 to 1,500 subjects contributed by 6 global collaborators. Sample metadata almost always included a de-identified subject ID, COVID-19 status, age in years and sex. Where HLA class I and class II types were available, the types were taken from metadata supplied by the sample provider, not from assay-based typing.

Notes on this clone: The antigen it binds to is not known. The sample holds no much larger clone one base away, and base qualities are not on file.

TCRbeta CDR3 regions were amplified from genomic DNA by means of the immunoSEQ Assay, a bias-controlled multiplex PCR. In the authors' own workflow: Nucleated cell counts per sample were estimated from amplification of reference gene primers within the assay. To quantify the absolute abundance of each unique TCRbeta CDR3 rearrangement, sequence reads were collapsed and filtered. For each sample, productive Simpson clonality was calculated as the square root of Simpson's diversity index over productive rearrangements. This is the immuneACCESS table as TCRdb keeps it, with only in-frame sequences that have V and J called. A part of the clones is gone; compared with another copy, unresolved V genes explain less than half, and the rest is unexplained. The V and J calls and clone size are taken from that table; D and trimming were inferred from the DNA. The sample table holds some 150,000 clones, of which more than 80% were seen once. Together, the top ten hold about 15% of the sample.

Trimmed from V: 2 bases; trimmed from J: 2 bases; junction bases lacking a gene match: 7. The CDR3 contains 17 residues, cysteine and phenylalanine counted. The CDR3 DNA has 51 bases and is translated from base 1. Reading the germline V gene gives CDR1 SGHDN and CDR2 FVKESK. Collaborating institutions collected whole blood in K2EDTA tubes following their own protocols. Collaborator samples were shipped for TCRbeta analysis as frozen whole blood, isolated PBMCs, or DNA extracted from either sample type. Study-level results and caveats: How much clinical and demographic metadata was included differed by source and by participant, and the metadata was provided uncurated.

What was sequenced was peripheral blood. The V and J segments used are TRBV14 and TRBJ2-1, with 9 bases aligning to TRBD1. The sequence was collected from a woman aged 40 to 49 with acute or convalescent COVID-19. The CDR3 amino acid sequence is: CASSQTEDRGAYNEQFF. The DNA reads as follows: TGTGCCAGCAGCCAAACCGAGGACAGGGGCGCCTACAATGAGCAGTTCTTC.